The 22 T cell receptor beta chains below were found in one sample sequenced in a study of beta chain features in type 1 diabetes. The authors reverse transcribed all of the isolated RNA, so sequencing captured expressed TCRB transcripts. The data were produced by immunoSEQ multiplex PCR, yet TCRdb's version contains in-frame clones alone and is incomplete. The sample contains about 220,000 clones, 11% of which appear only once. The sample taken for sequencing was central memory CD4+ T cells from blood. The receptors originated from a man aged 18 to 29 in good health.

This clone turned up a few times. V is TRBV30 and J is TRBJ1-5; 8 positions match TRBD1. This CDR3 is built from 18 residues. Losses at the gene ends were 1 base for V and 2 bases for J; bases not matched to a gene: 13. The germline V gene encodes CDR1 GTSNPN and CDR2 SVGIG (reference sequence). The CDR3 region has the DNA TGTGCCTGGAGTGGTCCAGGGGGCGGGACCGTCGGCAATCAGCCCCAGCATTTT. This sequence encodes CAWSGPGGGTVGNQPQHF.

The V call is TRBV18, the J call TRBJ2-5, with D perhaps matching TRBD1 (6 bases). The germline V gene encodes CDR1 KGHSH and CDR2 LQKENI. The CDR3 is 13 residues long. Trimming took 3 bases from V and 7 from J, leaving 12 bases between them. The CDR3 is CASSPTEGGTQYF. The DNA for the CDR3 is TGTGCCAGCTCACCGACAGAAGGGGGGACCCAGTACTTC.

The V and J genes are TRBV5-4 and TRBJ2-5; D not certain. Germline V gives CDR1 SGHNT, CDR2 YYREEE (reference sequence). The ends were cut back, 7 bases at V and 1 base at J, with 8 bases in the middle. The CDR3 is 12 residues long. The CDR3 coding sequence is TGTGCCAGCTCGTACACCCAAGAGACCCAGTACTTC. Amino acid sequence: CASSYTQETQYF.

The chain links TRBV30 to TRBJ1-5; 8 bases fit TRBD1. CDR3 size: 15 residues. Germline V CDR1 and CDR2: GTSNPN, SVGIG (reference sequence). Trimming at V came to 3 bases and at J to 6 bases, leaving 10 bases not matched to a gene. CDR3 in amino acids: CAWRTQGATGQPQHF. CDR3 sequence (DNA): TGTGCCTGGAGGACTCAGGGGGCTACAGGTCAGCCCCAGCATTTT.

There are a few counts of this clone. This chain links TRBV7-2 with TRBJ1-1, with 7 bases that match TRBD1. CDR1 and CDR2 from the germline V gene are SGHTA and FQGNSA. J gave up 4 bases and V 5 bases, and 7 bases lay outside the gene matches. The CDR3 has 14 amino acids. The CDR3 sequence: CASSPQGRGTEAFF. The CDR3 nucleotides are TGTGCCAGCAGCCCACAGGGGAGGGGCACTGAAGCTTTCTTT. Variable domain in full (rest from reference TRBV7-2 and TRBJ1-1): GAGVSQSPSNKVTEKGKDVELRCDPISGHTALYWYRQSLGQGLEFLIYFQGNSAPDKSGLPSDRFSAERTGGSVSTLTIQRTQQEDSAVYLCASSPQGRGTEAFFGQGTRLTVV.

Notes on this clone: Other DNA sequences of this sample code for an identical CDR3. In DNA, the CDR3 is TGCAGTGTTAGGACTGCCTACGAGCAGTACTTC. It translates to CSVRTAYEQYF. This rearrangement joins TRBV20-1 to TRBJ2-7; D possibly corresponds to TRBD2 (5 bases). The CDR3 contains 11 residues. Looked up from germline, CDR1 is DFQATT and CDR2 is SNEGSKA (reference sequence). V was clipped by 7 bases and J by 2 bases, with 9 bases between them.

This clone turned up a few times. V gene TRBV4-1 combines with J gene TRBJ2-7, with D tentatively TRBD1 (5 bases). The CDR3 length is 16 residues. Germline CDR1 reads MGHRA; CDR2 reads YSYEKL. V was trimmed by 0 bases and J by 1 base, leaving 13 bases between them. DNA of the CDR3: TGCGCCAGCAGCCAAGATGAACAGGATTTTTCCTACGAGCAGTACTTC. Encoded protein: CASSQDEQDFSYEQYF.

The gene calls are TRBV4-3 and TRBJ2-7, with D perhaps TRBD2 (5 bases). Germline assignment: CDR1 LGHNA and CDR2 YSLEER. V was pared by 3 bases and J by 5 bases, with 26 bases between. The CDR3 is 18 amino acids. CDR3 protein: CASSQDRSIYAGLHEQYF. CDR3 coding DNA: TGCGCCAGCAGCCAGGACCGGAGTATTTACGCGGGCTTACACGAGCAGTACTTC.

The chain carries TRBV30 and TRBJ1-1; D uncertain. The CDR3 loop spans 16 amino acids. V was clipped by 0 bases and J by 1 base, with 15 bases between them. Per the germline V gene, CDR1 is GTSNPN and CDR2 is SVGIG (reference sequence). The CDR3 bases are TGTGCCTGGAGTGTACATATCAGCCAGAAGAACACTGAAGCTTTCTTT. Its protein is CAWSVHISQKNTEAFF.

This chain joins TRBV9 and TRBJ2-1; weak D call: TRBD2 (6 bases). Trimming removed 7 bases at V and 5 bases at J, with 19 bases between. The CDR3 sequence is 15 residues long. Germline CDR1 SGDLS, CDR2 YYNGEE. CDR3 sequence (DNA): TGTGCCAGCCGCCGCCCGGGAGTAGGGGACAATGAGCAGTTCTTC. It yields the protein CASRRPGVGDNEQFF.

This clone has a count of ten or more. In DNA form, the CDR3 reads TGCGCCAGCAGCCAATTACGGGACAGGGTTGGTGAGCAGTACTTC. It yields the protein CASSQLRDRVGEQYF. The chain uses TRBV4-3 and TRBJ2-7; 9 bases fit TRBD1. The germline V gene has CDR1 LGHNA and CDR2 YSLEER. Trimming removed 2 bases from V and 7 bases from J; junction bases left unmatched: 9. The CDR3 loop spans 15 amino acids.

This chain connects TRBV10-3 to TRBJ2-5; no reliable D call. The ends were cut back, 4 bases at V and 1 base at J, with 4 bases in the middle. This CDR3 is 12 amino acids long. The germline gives CDR1 ENHRY, CDR2 SYGVKD. The DNA of the CDR3 is TGTGCCATCAGTGCGAGCCAAGAGACCCAGTACTTC. Translating gives CAISASQETQYF.

This clone was detected only a few times. V gene TRBV14 combines with J gene TRBJ1-2; D ambiguous. The CDR3 runs to 15 residues. Germline values: CDR1 SGHDN, CDR2 FVKESK. V was trimmed by 5 bases and J by 4 bases, leaving 17 bases between them. The CDR3 DNA reads TGTGCCAGCAGCTACGGACCCCTGGACGGCTATGGCTACACCTTC. Translated, it gives CASSYGPLDGYGYTF.

About this clone itself: A much larger clone differs by one base, so this may be a read error. CDR3 sequence: CASRGQDQETQYF. The CDR3 region has the DNA TGTGCCAGCAGAGGACAGGACCAAGAGACCCAGTACTTC. The rearrangement uses TRBV7-2 and TRBJ2-5, with TRBD1 matching 7 bases. The CDR3 extends over 13 amino acids. Germline CDR1 is SGHTA and CDR2 is FQGNSA. Trimming at V came to 6 bases and at J to 0 bases, leaving 1 base not matched to a gene.

This clone was detected only a few times. The V and J genes are TRBV10-3 and TRBJ2-7, with D perhaps TRBD1 (6 bases). This CDR3 comprises 13 residues. Germline CDR1 is ENHRY and CDR2 is SYGVKD. Between the trimmed V and J ends, which lost 10 bases and 5 bases, there was a span of 18 bases. This CDR3 is CATARQEEDEQYF. DNA of the CDR3: TGTGCCACCGCGAGACAGGAGGAGGACGAGCAGTACTTC.

Comment on this clone: Other DNA sequences in the sample encode the same CDR3. The V gene is TRBV7-9, the J gene TRBJ2-5, with 10 bases lining up with TRBD1. With 1 base clipped from V and 5 bases from J, the junction kept 7 bases outside the gene matches. The CDR3 is 16 amino acids. The V gene's germline CDR1 is SEHNR and CDR2 FQNEAQ (reference sequence). The CDR3 bases are TGTGCCAGCAGCTTAGGGGACAGGGGCTTGCAGGAGACCCAGTACTTC. It yields the protein CASSLGDRGLQETQYF.

In this sample, this clone turned up a few times. The J gene is TRBJ1-1, the V gene TRBV2, with 11 positions matching TRBD1. J lost 5 bases, V lost 7 bases, and 3 bases had no gene match. The CDR3 is made up of 13 amino acids. The germline CDR1 and CDR2 sequences are SNHLY and FYNNEI. In nucleotides, the CDR3 is TGTGCCAGCACCGGGGACAGGGGGACTGAAGCTTTCTTT. Translating it yields CASTGDRGTEAFF.

This clone was observed a handful of times. This rearrangement joins TRBV7-9 to TRBJ2-1; 9 bases align to TRBD2. V gave up 1 base and J gave up 7 bases; unmatched junction bases: 14. The germline CDR1 and CDR2 sequences are SEHNR and FQNEAQ (reference sequence). The CDR3 runs to 18 residues. The CDR3 here is CASSLEGFPSGMSNEQFF. The CDR3 DNA is TGTGCCAGCAGCTTAGAAGGTTTTCCTAGCGGGATGAGTAATGAGCAGTTCTTC.

This clone was seen a few times. The chain links TRBV7-9 to TRBJ1-1, with D tentatively TRBD1 (5 bases). V lost 3 bases and J 7 bases, leaving 15 bases between the germline ends. This CDR3 is 14 amino acids long. Germline CDR1 and CDR2: SEHNR and FQNEAQ (reference sequence). CDR3 region: CASSLETVTHEAFF. The CDR3 DNA follows: TGTGCCAGCAGCTTGGAGACAGTAACCCATGAAGCTTTCTTT.

The chain recombines TRBV20-1 with TRBJ2-5, with D possibly matching TRBD1 (6 bases). Germline V CDR1 and CDR2: DFQATT, SNEGSKA (reference sequence). The CDR3 extends over 11 amino acids. The ends were cut back, 5 bases at V and 7 bases at J, with 11 bases in the middle. In DNA form, the CDR3 reads TGCAGTGCTTGGCCAGGGGCGACCCAGTACTTC. Translated: CSAWPGATQYF.

This clone was picked up a small number of times. This CDR3 reads CASSIRGGYGYTF. In nucleotides, the CDR3 is TGTGCCAGCAGTATCAGGGGAGGCTATGGCTACACCTTC. The rearrangement links TRBV28 to TRBJ1-2; tentative D call: TRBD1 (6 bases). Germline V gene sequence: CDR1 MDHEN, CDR2 SYDVKM. The CDR3 runs to 13 residues. V dropped 5 bases and J dropped 4 bases, with 11 bases sitting between them.

CDR3 sequence reads: CASSAYTDTQYF. CDR3 nucleotides: TGTGCCAGCAGTGCCTACACAGATACGCAGTATTTT. The chain links TRBV6-6 to TRBJ2-3; D is ambiguous. Germline values: CDR1 MNHNY, CDR2 SVGAGI (reference sequence). The CDR3 consists of 12 residues. V dropped 5 bases and J dropped 2 bases, with 5 bases sitting between them.